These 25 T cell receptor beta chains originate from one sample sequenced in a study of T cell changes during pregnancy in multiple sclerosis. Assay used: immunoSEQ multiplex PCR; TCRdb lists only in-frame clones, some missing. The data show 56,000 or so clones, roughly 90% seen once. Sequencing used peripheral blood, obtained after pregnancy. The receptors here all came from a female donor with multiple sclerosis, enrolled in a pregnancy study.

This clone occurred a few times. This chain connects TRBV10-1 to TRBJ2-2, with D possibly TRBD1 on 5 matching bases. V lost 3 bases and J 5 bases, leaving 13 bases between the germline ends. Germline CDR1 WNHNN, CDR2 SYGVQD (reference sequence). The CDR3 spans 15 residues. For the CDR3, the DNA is TGCGCCAGCAGTGATGTGTCAGGGCAGACCGGGGAGCTGTTTTTT. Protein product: CASSDVSGQTGELFF.

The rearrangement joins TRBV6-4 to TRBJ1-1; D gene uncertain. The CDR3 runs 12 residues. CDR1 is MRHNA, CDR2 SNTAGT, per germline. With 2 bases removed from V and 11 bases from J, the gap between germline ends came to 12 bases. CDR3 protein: CASSDRAGAAFF. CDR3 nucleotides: TGTGCCAGCAGTGACCGAGCCGGAGCGGCTTTCTTT.

The CDR3 DNA reads as TGTGCCAGCAGCCCCACGGGGGAGGGTCAGCCCCAGCATTTT. Translated: CASSPTGEGQPQHF. This chain uses TRBV6-5 with TRBJ1-5; possible D gene TRBD1, 5 bases. Germline CDR1 MNHEY, CDR2 SVGAGI. This CDR3 has 14 amino acids. V lost 6 bases and J lost 6, with 15 bases in between.

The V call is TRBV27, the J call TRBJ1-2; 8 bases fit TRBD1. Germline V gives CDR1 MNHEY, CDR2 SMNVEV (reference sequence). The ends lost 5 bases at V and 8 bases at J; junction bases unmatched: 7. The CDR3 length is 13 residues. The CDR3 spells CASSRQGLLGYTF. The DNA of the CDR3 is TGTGCCAGCAGTCGACAGGGGCTCTTAGGCTACACCTTC.

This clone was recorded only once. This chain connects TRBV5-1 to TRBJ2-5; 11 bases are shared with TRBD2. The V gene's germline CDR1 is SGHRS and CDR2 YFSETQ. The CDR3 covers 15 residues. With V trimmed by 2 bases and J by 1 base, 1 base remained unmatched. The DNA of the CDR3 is TGCGCCAGCAGCTTTAGCGGGGGGGCCCAAGAGACCCAGTACTTC. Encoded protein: CASSFSGGAQETQYF.

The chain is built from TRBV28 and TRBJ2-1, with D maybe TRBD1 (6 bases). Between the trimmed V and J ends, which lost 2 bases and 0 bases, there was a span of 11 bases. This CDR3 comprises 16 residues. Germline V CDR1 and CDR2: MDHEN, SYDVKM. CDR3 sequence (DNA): TGTGCCAGCAGTTTAGGGGGCAACCCCTCCTACAATGAGCAGTTCTTC. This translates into CASSLGGNPSYNEQFF. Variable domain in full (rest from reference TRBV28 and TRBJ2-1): DVKVTQSSRYLVKRTGEKVFLECVQDMDHENMFWYRQDPGLGLRLIYFSYDVKMKEKGDIPEGYSVSREKKERFSLILESASTNQTSMYLCASSLGGNPSYNEQFFGPGTRLTVL.

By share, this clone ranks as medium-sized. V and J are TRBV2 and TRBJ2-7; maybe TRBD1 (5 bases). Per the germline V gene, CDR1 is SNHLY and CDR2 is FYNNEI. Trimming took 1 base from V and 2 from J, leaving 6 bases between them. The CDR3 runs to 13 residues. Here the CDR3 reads CASSEGRAYEQYF. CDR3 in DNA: TGTGCCAGCAGTGAAGGCAGGGCCTACGAGCAGTACTTC.

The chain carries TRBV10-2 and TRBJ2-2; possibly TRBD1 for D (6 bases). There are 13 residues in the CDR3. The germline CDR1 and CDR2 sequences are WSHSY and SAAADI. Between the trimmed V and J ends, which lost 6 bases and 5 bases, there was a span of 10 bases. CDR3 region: CASSDRITGELFF. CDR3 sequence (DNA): TGCGCCAGCAGCGACAGGATAACCGGGGAGCTGTTTTTT.

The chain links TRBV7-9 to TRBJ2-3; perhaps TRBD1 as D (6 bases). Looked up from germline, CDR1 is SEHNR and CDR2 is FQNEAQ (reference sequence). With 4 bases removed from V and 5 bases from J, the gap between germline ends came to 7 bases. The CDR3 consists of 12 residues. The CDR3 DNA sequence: TGTGCCAGCAGCTCAGGGGAAGATACGCAGTATTTT. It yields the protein CASSSGEDTQYF.

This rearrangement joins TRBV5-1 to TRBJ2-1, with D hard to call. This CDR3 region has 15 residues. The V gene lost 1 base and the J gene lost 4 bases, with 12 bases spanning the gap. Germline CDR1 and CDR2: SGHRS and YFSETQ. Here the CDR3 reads CASSLRLGLYNEQFF. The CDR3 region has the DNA TGCGCCAGCAGCTTGCGCCTAGGCCTTTACAATGAGCAGTTCTTC.

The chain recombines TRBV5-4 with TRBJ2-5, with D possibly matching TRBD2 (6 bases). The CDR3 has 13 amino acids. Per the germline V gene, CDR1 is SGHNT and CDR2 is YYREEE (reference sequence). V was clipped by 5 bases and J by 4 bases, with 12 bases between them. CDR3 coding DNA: TGTGCCAGCAGGATGACTAGTACAGAGACCCAGTACTTC. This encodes CASRMTSTETQYF.

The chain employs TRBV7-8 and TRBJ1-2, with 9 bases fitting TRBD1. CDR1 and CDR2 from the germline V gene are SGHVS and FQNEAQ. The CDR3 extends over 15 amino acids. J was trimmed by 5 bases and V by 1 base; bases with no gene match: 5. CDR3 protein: CASSLGTGAKYGYTF. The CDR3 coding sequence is TGTGCCAGCAGCTTAGGGACAGGGGCCAAGTATGGCTACACCTTC.

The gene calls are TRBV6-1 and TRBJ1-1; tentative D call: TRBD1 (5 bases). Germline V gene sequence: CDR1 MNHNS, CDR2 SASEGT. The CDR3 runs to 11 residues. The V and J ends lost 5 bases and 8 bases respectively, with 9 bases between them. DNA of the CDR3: TGTGCCAGCAGTTACAAGGGGGAAGCTTTCTTT. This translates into CASSYKGEAFF.

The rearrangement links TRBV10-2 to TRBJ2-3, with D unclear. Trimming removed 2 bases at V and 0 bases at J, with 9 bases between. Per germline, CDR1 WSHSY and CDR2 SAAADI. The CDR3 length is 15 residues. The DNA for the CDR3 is TGCGCCAGCAGTGAGGGCGGTGCTAGCACAGATACGCAGTATTTT. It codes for CASSEGGASTDTQYF.

This CDR3 reads CASIWGIGGAWKEQFF. CDR3 DNA: TGTGCCAGCATTTGGGGTATCGGGGGGGCGTGGAAGGAGCAGTTCTTC. The J gene is TRBJ2-1, the V gene TRBV2; 8 bases map to TRBD2. Unmatched junction bases numbered 18, after V lost 7 bases and J lost 10 bases. CDR3 length: 16 amino acids. Germline V gene data show CDR1 as SNHLY and CDR2 as FYNNEI.

The CDR3 loop reads CASSRFGQPLHF. CDR3 coding DNA: TGTGCCAGCAGCCGATTCGGACAACCCCTCCACTTT. The V gene is TRBV6-5, the J gene TRBJ1-6; D may be TRBD1 (5 bases). Between the trimmed V and J ends, which lost 6 bases and 12 bases, there was a span of 12 bases. From germline, CDR1 is MNHEY and CDR2 SVGAGI. This CDR3 has 12 residues.

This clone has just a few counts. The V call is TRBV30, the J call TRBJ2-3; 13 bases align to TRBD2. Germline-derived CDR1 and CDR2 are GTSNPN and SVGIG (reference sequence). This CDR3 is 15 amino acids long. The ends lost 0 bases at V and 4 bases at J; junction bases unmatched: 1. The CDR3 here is CAWSVLAGGPDTQYF. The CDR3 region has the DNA TGTGCCTGGAGTGTACTAGCGGGGGGGCCAGATACGCAGTATTTT.

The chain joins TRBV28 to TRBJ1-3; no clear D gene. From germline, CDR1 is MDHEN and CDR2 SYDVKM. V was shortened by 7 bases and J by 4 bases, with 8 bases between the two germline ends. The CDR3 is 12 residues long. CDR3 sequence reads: CASTSAGNTIYF. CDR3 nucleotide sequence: TGTGCCAGCACATCCGCGGGAAACACCATATATTTT.

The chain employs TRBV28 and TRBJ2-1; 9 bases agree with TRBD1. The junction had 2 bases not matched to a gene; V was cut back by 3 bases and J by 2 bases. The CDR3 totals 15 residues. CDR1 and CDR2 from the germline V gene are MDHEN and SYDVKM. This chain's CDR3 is CASSFRTGAYNEQFF. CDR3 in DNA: TGTGCCAGCAGTTTCCGGACAGGGGCCTACAATGAGCAGTTCTTC.

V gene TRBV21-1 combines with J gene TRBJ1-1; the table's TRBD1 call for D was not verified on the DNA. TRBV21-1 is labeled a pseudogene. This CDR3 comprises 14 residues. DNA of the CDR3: TGTGCCAGCAACCAGACAGGGATGAACACTGAAGCTTTCTTT. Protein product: CASNQTGMNTEAFF.

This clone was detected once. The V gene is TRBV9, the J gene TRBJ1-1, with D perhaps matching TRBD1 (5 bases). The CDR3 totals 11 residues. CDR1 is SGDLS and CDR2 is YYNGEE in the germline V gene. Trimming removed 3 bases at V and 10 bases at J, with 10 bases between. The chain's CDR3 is CASSAGLGAFF. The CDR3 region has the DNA TGTGCCAGCAGCGCGGGACTTGGAGCTTTCTTT.

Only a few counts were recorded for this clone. DNA of the CDR3: TGTGCCAGCAGCTTAGGGGGAGTGACCTACAATGAGCAGTTCTTC. This encodes CASSLGGVTYNEQFF. The rearrangement uses TRBV7-2 and TRBJ2-1, with D maybe TRBD2 (5 bases). CDR1 SGHTA and CDR2 FQGNSA come from the germline V gene. The V end was cut by 1 base, the J end by 2 bases, with 9 bases between. This CDR3 comprises 15 residues.

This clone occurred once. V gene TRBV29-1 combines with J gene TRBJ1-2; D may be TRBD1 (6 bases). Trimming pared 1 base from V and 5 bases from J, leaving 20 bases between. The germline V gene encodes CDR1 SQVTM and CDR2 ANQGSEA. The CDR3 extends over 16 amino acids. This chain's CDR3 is CSVEGWVGEGGYGYTF. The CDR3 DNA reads TGCAGCGTTGAAGGTTGGGTGGGGGAAGGGGGATATGGCTACACCTTC.

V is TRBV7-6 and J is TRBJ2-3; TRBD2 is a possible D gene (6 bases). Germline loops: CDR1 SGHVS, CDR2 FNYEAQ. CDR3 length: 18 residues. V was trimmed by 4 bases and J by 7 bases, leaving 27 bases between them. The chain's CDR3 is CASSYTRLGGWGRNTQYF. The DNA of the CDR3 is TGTGCCAGCAGCTACACTAGACTTGGGGGGTGGGGTAGGAATACGCAGTATTTT.

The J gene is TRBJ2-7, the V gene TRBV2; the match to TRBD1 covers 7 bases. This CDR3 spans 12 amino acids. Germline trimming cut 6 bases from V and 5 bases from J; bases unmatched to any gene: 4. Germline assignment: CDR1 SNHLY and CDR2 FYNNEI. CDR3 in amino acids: CASSYGQDEQYF. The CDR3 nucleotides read TGTGCCAGCAGCTACGGACAGGACGAGCAGTACTTC.